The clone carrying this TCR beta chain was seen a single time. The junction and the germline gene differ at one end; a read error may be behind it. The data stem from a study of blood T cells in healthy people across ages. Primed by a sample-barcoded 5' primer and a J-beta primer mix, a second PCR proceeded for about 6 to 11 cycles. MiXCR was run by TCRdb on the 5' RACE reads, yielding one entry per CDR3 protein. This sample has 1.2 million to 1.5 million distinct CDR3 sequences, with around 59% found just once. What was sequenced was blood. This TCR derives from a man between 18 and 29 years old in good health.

The DNA of the CDR3 is TGTGCCAGCAGTGCGGACACCTCGACCTTTAACTATGGATACACCTTC. Translated: CASSADTSTFNYGYTF. V and J are TRBV2 and TRBJ1-2; possibly TRBD1 for D (5 bases). The CDR3 contains 16 residues. Germline lookup yields CDR1 SNHLY and CDR2 FYNNEI.